These T cell receptor beta chains were read from a single sample in a study of CD4 T cells in relation to SARS-CoV-2 and coronaviruses. The method was immunoSEQ multiplex PCR; TCRdb's version includes in-frame clones alone and lacks a portion of them. This sample has 10,000 or so clones; approximately 87% occur once, and the top ten carry around 2.2%. Sequencing was done on a sample of naive CD4+ T cells from PBMCs. The receptors here all came from an adult with COVID-19. Both conserved end residues are part of each CDR3. Fields, in order: D gene, J gene, clone size, V gene, CDR3 protein, CDR3 DNA. A D gene is named only where the DNA matches it firmly. Some rows have no size entry. The others give once, few or many, or a class for an expanded clone.

>-|TRBJ1-3|-|TRBV5-1
CASGRDSGNTIYF
TGCGCCAGCGGAAGGGACTCTGGAAACACCATATATTTT
>TRBD2|TRBJ2-5|-|TRBV5-1
CASSVAGGKETQYF
TGCGCCAGCAGCGTAGCGGGGGGGAAAGAGACCCAGTACTTC
>TRBD2|TRBJ2-7|-|TRBV2
CASAGAYEQYF
TGTGCCAGCGCGGGAGCCTACGAGCAGTACTTC
>-|TRBJ2-7|few|TRBV7-2
CASSFLPVNYEQYF
TGTGCCAGCAGCTTTCTCCCCGTAAACTACGAGCAGTACTTC
>-|TRBJ1-2|-|TRBV19
CASSSAGGANYGYTF
TGTGCCAGTAGTTCCGCCGGGGGAGCTAACTATGGCTACACCTTC
>TRBD2|TRBJ2-1|-|TRBV5-1
CASSGTSPYNEQFF
TGCGCCAGCAGCGGGACTAGCCCGTACAATGAGCAGTTCTTC
>-|TRBJ1-3|-|TRBV6-5
CASSYTTAAGGNTIYF
TGTGCCAGCAGTTACACCACGGCAGCGGGGGGAAACACCATATATTTT
>-|TRBJ2-2|-|TRBV10-1
CASSESAATGELFF
TGCGCCAGCAGTGAGTCGGCGGCCACCGGGGAGCTGTTTTTT
>TRBD2|TRBJ2-2|-|TRBV11-3
CASSSGLAGGLDTGELFF
TGTGCCAGCAGCTCGGGACTAGCGGGGGGGCTGGACACCGGGGAGCTGTTTTTT
>-|TRBJ1-4|few|TRBV19
CASSTGSVEKLFF
TGTGCCAGTTCTACAGGGTCTGTCGAAAAACTGTTTTTT
>-|TRBJ2-7|-|TRBV14
CASAKGLGGYEQYF
TGTGCCAGCGCCAAGGGTTTAGGGGGGTACGAGCAGTACTTC
>-|TRBJ1-1|-|TRBV21-1
CASSARVWDMNTEAFF
TGTGCCAGCAGCGCTAGGGTCTGGGACATGAACACTGAAGCTTTCTTT
>TRBD1|TRBJ2-7|-|TRBV6-6
CATVGDRGQTHEQYF
TGTGCCACCGTTGGGGACAGGGGGCAAACCCACGAGCAGTACTTC
>TRBD1|TRBJ2-7|-|TRBV15
CATKGGRGFHEQYF
TGTGCCACCAAAGGAGGCAGGGGGTTCCACGAGCAGTACTTC
>-|TRBJ1-2|few|TRBV7-3
CASSQGGGSGYTF
TGTGCCAGCAGCCAAGGGGGGGGCTCTGGCTACACCTTC
>-|TRBJ1-2|-|TRBV18
CASSPAQRRSVGGYTF
TGTGCCAGCTCACCCGCTCAGCGGAGGTCTGTCGGAGGCTACACCTTC
>-|TRBJ1-5|-|TRBV4-2
CASSQTGLWNQPQHF
TGTGCCAGCAGCCAAACAGGGCTATGGAATCAGCCCCAGCATTTT
>TRBD1|TRBJ1-6|-|TRBV6-5
CASSYLPGQVNSPLHF
TGTGCCAGCAGTTACTTACCGGGACAGGTGAATTCACCCCTCCACTTT
>-|TRBJ1-6|-|TRBV6-1
CASSEVGGATSPLHF
TGTGCCAGCAGTGAAGTGGGGGGCGCAACCTCACCCCTCCACTTT
>-|TRBJ1-1|large|TRBV7-3
CASSRAGYTEAFF
TGTGCCAGCAGCAGAGCAGGATACACTGAAGCTTTCTTT
>-|TRBJ2-1|-|TRBV29-1
CSVVQQIDEQFF
TGCAGCGTTGTACAGCAGATCGATGAGCAGTTCTTC
>-|TRBJ2-7|-|TRBV7-5
CARSFPESYEQYF
TGTGCCAGAAGCTTCCCTGAAAGCTACGAGCAGTACTTC
>-|TRBJ2-3|-|TRBV5-6
CASSLAIDTQYF
TGTGCCAGCAGCTTGGCCATAGATACGCAGTATTTT
>-|TRBJ1-3|-|TRBV6-6
CASRPVGVETGNTIYF
TGTGCCAGCAGGCCGGTGGGGGTAGAAACTGGAAACACCATATATTTT
>-|TRBJ1-3|-|TRBV2
CASSVRVGSGNTIYF
TGTGCCAGCAGTGTCAGGGTTGGGTCTGGAAACACCATATATTTT
>TRBD1|TRBJ2-4|-|TRBV7-2
CASSPAPGQGDIQYF
TGTGCCAGCAGCCCCGCCCCCGGGCAGGGGGACATTCAGTACTTC
>-|TRBJ2-7|-|TRBV7-2
CASSKTGTSYEQYF
TGTGCCAGCAGCAAAACAGGGACCTCCTACGAGCAGTACTTC
>TRBD1|TRBJ2-7|-|TRBV6-1
CASSAEKGRQGAYEQYF
TGTGCCAGCAGTGCCGAGAAGGGGAGACAGGGGGCCTACGAGCAGTACTTC
>-|TRBJ1-5|-|TRBV6-5
CASSYSSAGNQPQHF
TGTGCCAGCAGTTACTCGAGTGCGGGCAATCAGCCCCAGCATTTT
>-|TRBJ1-1|-|TRBV15
CATSRDGAVSFNTEAFF
TGTGCCACCAGCAGAGATGGGGCCGTCTCCTTTAACACTGAAGCTTTCTTT
>-|TRBJ2-1|-|TRBV6-4
CASSLEEGTNEQFF
TGTGCCAGCAGTCTTGAAGAGGGAACCAATGAGCAGTTCTTC